One sample yielded the 8 T cell receptor beta chains listed below, sequenced in a study of cytomegalovirus exposure and HLA in healthy donors. PCR involved 60 Vbeta and 13 Jbeta primers. Using immunoSEQ multiplex PCR, the repertoire was profiled, and TCRdb retains in-frame clones only, with some absent. The sample has about 250,000 clones; 92% are singletons. Input material: PBMCs. Every receptor here comes from a girl aged 2 to 9 in good health and CMV-seronegative.

This rearrangement joins TRBV5-1 to TRBJ2-5; 9 nucleotides line up with TRBD2. Germline CDR1 and CDR2: SGHRS and YFSETQ. Trimming took 5 bases from V and 2 from J; bases not matched to a gene: 13. CDR3 length equals 17 residues. This CDR3 reads CASSQSRLAEGQETQYF. CDR3 nucleotide sequence: TGCGCCAGCAGTCAAAGTCGACTAGCGGAGGGGCAAGAGACCCAGTACTTC.

V gene TRBV30 combines with J gene TRBJ2-3; 9 bases map to TRBD1. J was trimmed by 2 bases and V by 6 bases; bases with no gene match: 18. From germline, CDR1 is GTSNPN and CDR2 SVGIG (reference sequence). The CDR3 spans 18 residues. The CDR3 reads CACSCRDRELLITDTQYF. CDR3 nucleotides: TGTGCCTGTTCCTGCCGGGACAGGGAACTTTTGATCACAGATACGCAGTATTTT.

To note about this clone: The germline gene is not matched at one end of the junction; a read error may be the cause. This chain joins TRBV7-9 and TRBJ1-4; no firm D call. The CDR3 spans 15 residues. CDR1 SEHNR and CDR2 FQNEAQ come from the germline V gene (reference sequence). As DNA, the CDR3 is TGTTCCAGCAGCCTAACGGACTCCCTGAATGAAAAACTGTTTTTT. It yields the protein CSSSLTDSLNEKLFF.

The chain couples TRBV2 to TRBJ2-5, with 11 bases matching TRBD2. The CDR3 has 16 residues. The V gene's germline CDR1 is SNHLY and CDR2 FYNNEI. Losses at the gene ends were 6 bases for V and 5 bases for J; bases not matched to a gene: 11. CDR3 loop: CASSKLSGGAFETQYF. CDR3 DNA sequence: TGTGCCAGCAGCAAGCTTAGCGGGGGGGCCTTTGAGACCCAGTACTTC. The whole variable domain, filled in from reference TRBV2 and TRBJ2-5, reads EPEVTQTPSHQVTQMGQEVILRCVPISNHLYFYWYRQILGQKVEFLVSFYNNEISEKSEIFDDQFSVERPDGSNFTLKIRSTKLEDSAMYFCASSKLSGGAFETQYFGPGTRLLVL.

This clone was found once. J is TRBJ1-1 and V is TRBV7-3; D unclear. The CDR3 has 13 residues. The germline V gene has CDR1 SGHTA and CDR2 FQGTGA. V was shortened by 3 bases and J by 2 bases, with 7 bases between the two germline ends. The CDR3 nucleotides are TGTGCCAGCAGCTTGAACAGTAACACTGAAGCTTTCTTT. The encoded protein is CASSLNSNTEAFF.

This chain links TRBV7-2 with TRBJ2-7; 10 nucleotides align to TRBD1. CDR1 is SGHTA and CDR2 is FQGNSA in the germline V gene. The junction had 5 bases not matched to a gene; V was cut back by 0 bases and J by 12 bases. The CDR3 is 13 amino acids. CDR3 in amino acids: CASSLAGTGVPYF. DNA for the CDR3: TGTGCCAGCAGCTTAGCTGGGACAGGGGTTCCGTACTTC.

J is TRBJ2-7 and V is TRBV25-1; D gene unclear. Trimming took off 9 bases at V and 0 bases at J, with 9 bases between the two ends. Germline-derived CDR1 and CDR2 are MGHDK and SYGVNS. This CDR3 contains 12 residues. The CDR3, as DNA: TGTGCCAGTAGTCCTAACTCCTACGAGCAGTACTTC. This encodes CASSPNSYEQYF.

This sequence joins TRBV27 and TRBJ2-7; tentatively, D is TRBD1 (5 bases). Germline CDR1 reads MNHEY; CDR2 reads SMNVEV (reference sequence). V gave up 0 bases and J gave up 1 base, with 13 bases separating them. This CDR3 spans 16 amino acids. CDR3 sequence: CASSLSRQGLSYEQYF. DNA of the CDR3: TGTGCCAGCAGTTTATCCCGGCAGGGCCTTTCCTACGAGCAGTACTTC.